A single T cell receptor (beta chain) is shown here with its context. As yet, its antigen is unknown. PCR involved 60 Vbeta and 13 Jbeta primers. The method was immunoSEQ multiplex PCR; TCRdb's version includes in-frame clones alone and lacks a portion of them. The record lists around 50,000 clones, of which the ten most abundant hold about 2%. V dropped 2 bases and J dropped 5; count of bases not matched to a gene: 4. Germline CDR1 and CDR2: GTSNPN and SVGIG (reference sequence). CDR3 length: 14 residues. These data are taken from a study of cytomegalovirus exposure and HLA in healthy donors. Whole-study context: Earlier, 150 million to 200 million T cells were analyzed, and 95 million to 140 million unique TCR beta sequences were found among them. Study conclusions and caveats: Analysis performed later found more than 15,000 TCR beta sequences associated with HLA alleles at 0.05 false discovery rate. The study had only CMV serostatus as immune exposure information.

Sample: PBMCs. The genes are TRBV30 and TRBJ2-3, with TRBD2 identical over 10 bases. The receptor comes from a woman aged 40 to 50 in good health and CMV-seronegative. In DNA, the CDR3 is TGTGCCTGGAGTTTAGCGGGAGGTGTAGATACGCAGTATTTT. This translates into CAWSLAGGVDTQYF.